This T cell receptor (beta chain) is from a study of monozygotic twins with inflammatory bowel disease. Study-level findings and limits: The sharing of clonotypes with others was lower in IBD patients than in healthy twins, especially with disease activity. Variability in patient repertoires may have come partly from differing immunosuppressive treatments.

Notes on this clonotype: Its cognate antigen is unknown.

TCRdb reprocessed the 5' RACE reads; each CDR3 protein has one entry and no DNA is given. The sample's table shows approximately 85,000 distinct CDR3 sequences. CDR3 length: 15 residues. The V gene's germline CDR1 is SGHRS and CDR2 YFSETQ. The V gene is TRBV5-1, the J gene TRBJ1-1; TCRdb's assignment of TRBD1 cannot be checked, as there is no DNA. The receptor's source is a human donor with ulcerative colitis or Crohn's disease, or a healthy co-twin of an affected twin (not recorded which). The sequenced sample was blood. CDR3 sequence reads: CASSLETGGRTEAFF.